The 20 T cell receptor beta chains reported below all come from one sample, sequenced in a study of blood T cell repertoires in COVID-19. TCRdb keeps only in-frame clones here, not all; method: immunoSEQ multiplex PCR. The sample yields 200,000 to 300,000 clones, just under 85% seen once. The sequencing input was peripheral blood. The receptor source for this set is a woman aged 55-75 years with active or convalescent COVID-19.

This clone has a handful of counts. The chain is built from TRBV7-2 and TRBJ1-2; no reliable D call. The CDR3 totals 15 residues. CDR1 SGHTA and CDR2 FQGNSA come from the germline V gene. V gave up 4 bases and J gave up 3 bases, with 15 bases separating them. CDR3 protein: CASSSPPTVYYGYTF. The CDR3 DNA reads TGTGCCAGCAGCTCACCTCCTACAGTGTACTATGGCTACACCTTC.

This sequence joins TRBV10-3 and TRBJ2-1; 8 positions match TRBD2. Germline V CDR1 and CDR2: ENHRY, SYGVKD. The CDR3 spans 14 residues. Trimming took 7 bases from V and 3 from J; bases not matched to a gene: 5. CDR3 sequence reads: CAIKSAGGYNEQFF. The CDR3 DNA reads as TGTGCCATCAAGTCGGCGGGGGGCTACAATGAGCAGTTCTTC.

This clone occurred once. In DNA form, the CDR3 reads TGTGCCAGCAGCTTGGGTCTACTATCGATTTACAATGAGCAGTTCTTC. Residues: CASSLGLLSIYNEQFF. J is TRBJ2-1 and V is TRBV13; D gene uncertain. With 3 bases removed from V and 4 bases from J, the gap between germline ends came to 16 bases. This CDR3 has 16 residues. The germline gives CDR1 PRHDT, CDR2 FYEKMQ (reference sequence). The variable domain in full, completed from reference TRBV13 and TRBJ2-1, reads AAGVIQSPRHLIKEKRETATLKCYPIPRHDTVYWYQQGPGQDPQFLISFYEKMQSDKGSIPDRFSAQQFSDYHSELNMSSLELGDSALYFCASSLGLLSIYNEQFFGPGTRLTVL.

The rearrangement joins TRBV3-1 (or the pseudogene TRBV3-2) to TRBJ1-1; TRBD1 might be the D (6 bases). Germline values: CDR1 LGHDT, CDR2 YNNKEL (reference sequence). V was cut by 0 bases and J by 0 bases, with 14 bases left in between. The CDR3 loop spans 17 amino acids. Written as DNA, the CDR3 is TGTGCCAGCAGCCAAGAAAGGGCAGGGGCTATGAACACTGAAGCTTTCTTT. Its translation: CASSQERAGAMNTEAFF.

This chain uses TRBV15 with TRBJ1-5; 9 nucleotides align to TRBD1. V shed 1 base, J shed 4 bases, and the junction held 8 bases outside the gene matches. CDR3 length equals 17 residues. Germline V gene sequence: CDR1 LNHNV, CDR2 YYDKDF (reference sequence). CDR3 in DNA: TGTGCCACCAGCAGAGTTCTAGACAGGGGGTTGAATCAGCCCCAGCATTTT. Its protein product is CATSRVLDRGLNQPQHF.

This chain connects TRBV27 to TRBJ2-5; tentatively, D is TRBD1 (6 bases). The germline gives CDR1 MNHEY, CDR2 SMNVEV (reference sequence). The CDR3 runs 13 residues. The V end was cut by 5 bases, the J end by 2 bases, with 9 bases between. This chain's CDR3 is CASSARGQETQYF. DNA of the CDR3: TGTGCCAGCAGTGCCAGGGGTCAAGAGACCCAGTACTTC.

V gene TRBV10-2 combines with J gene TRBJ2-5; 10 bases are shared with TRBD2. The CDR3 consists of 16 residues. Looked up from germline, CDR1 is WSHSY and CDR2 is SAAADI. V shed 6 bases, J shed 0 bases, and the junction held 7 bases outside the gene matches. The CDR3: CASRPPSGGYQETQYF. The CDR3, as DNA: TGCGCCAGCAGGCCCCCTAGCGGGGGCTACCAAGAGACCCAGTACTTC.

CDR3 in amino acids: CASSLDRGWDTQYF. The CDR3 DNA follows: TGTGCCAGCAGCTTAGATCGGGGTTGGGATACGCAGTATTTT. The chain uses TRBV11-3 and TRBJ2-3, with a weak D call TRBD2 (5 bases). The CDR3 covers 14 residues. The V end lost 0 bases, the J end lost 6 bases, and 10 bases lay between the germline ends. CDR1 and CDR2 from the germline V gene are SGHNT and YENEEA.

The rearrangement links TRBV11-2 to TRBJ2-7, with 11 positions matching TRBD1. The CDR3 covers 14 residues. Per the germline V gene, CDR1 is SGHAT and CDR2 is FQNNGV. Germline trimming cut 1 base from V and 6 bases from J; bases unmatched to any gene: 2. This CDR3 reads CASSLGDRGFEQYF. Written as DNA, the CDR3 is TGTGCCAGCAGCTTAGGGGACAGGGGGTTCGAGCAGTACTTC.

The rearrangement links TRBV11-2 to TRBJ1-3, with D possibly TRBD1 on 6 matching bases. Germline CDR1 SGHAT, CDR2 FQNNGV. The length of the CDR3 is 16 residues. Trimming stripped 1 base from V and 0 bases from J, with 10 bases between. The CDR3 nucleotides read TGTGCCAGCAGCTTAGGATGGACAGACTCTGGAAACACCATATATTTT. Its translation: CASSLGWTDSGNTIYF.

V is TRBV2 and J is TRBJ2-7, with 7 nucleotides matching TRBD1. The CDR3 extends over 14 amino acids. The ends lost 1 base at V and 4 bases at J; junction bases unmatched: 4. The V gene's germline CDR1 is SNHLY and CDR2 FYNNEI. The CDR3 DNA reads TGTGCCAGCAGTGAAGGTGACAGGGTTTACGAGCAGTACTTC. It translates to CASSEGDRVYEQYF.

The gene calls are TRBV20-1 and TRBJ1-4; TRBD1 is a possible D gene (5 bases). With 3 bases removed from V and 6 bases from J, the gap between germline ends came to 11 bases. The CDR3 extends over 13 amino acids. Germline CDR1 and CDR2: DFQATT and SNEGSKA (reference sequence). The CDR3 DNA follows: TGCAGTGCTAGTGGGCAGGGCGATGAAAAACTGTTTTTT. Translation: CSASGQGDEKLFF.

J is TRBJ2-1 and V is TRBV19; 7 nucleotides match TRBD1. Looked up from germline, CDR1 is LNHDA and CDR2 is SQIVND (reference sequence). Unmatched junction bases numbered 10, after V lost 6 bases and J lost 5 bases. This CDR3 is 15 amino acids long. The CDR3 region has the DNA TGTGCCAGTAGGTCGAACAGGGGAAATGACAATGAGCAGTTCTTC. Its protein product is CASRSNRGNDNEQFF.

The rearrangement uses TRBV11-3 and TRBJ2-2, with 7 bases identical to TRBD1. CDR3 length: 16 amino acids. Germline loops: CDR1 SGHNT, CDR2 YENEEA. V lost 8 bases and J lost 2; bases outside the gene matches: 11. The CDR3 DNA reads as TGTGCCAGCGGGGTGGTCGGGACAGTTAACACCGGGGAGCTGTTTTTT. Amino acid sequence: CASGVVGTVNTGELFF.

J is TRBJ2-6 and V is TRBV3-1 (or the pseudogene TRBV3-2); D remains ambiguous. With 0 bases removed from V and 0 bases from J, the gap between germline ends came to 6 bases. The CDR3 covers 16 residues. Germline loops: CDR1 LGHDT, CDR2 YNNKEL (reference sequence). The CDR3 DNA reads TGTGCCAGCAGCCAAGATCCCTTCTCTGGGGCCAACGTCCTGACTTTC. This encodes CASSQDPFSGANVLTF.

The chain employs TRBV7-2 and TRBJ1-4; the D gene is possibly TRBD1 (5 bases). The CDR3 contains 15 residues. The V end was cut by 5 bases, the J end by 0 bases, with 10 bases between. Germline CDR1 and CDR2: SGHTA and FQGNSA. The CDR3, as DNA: TGTGCCAGCAGCCTCCGGGGGGCAACTAATGAAAAACTGTTTTTT. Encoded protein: CASSLRGATNEKLFF.

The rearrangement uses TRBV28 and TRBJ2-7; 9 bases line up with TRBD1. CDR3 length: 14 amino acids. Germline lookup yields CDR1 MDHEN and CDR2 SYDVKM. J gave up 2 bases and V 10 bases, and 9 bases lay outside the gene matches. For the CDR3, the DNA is TGTGCCACCCTAAGGGACAGGGCTACCTACGAGCAGTACTTC. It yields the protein CATLRDRATYEQYF.

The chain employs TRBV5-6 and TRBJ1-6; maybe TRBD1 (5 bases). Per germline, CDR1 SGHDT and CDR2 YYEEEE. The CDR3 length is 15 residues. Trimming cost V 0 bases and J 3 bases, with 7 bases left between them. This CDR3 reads CASSLGGSYNSPLHF. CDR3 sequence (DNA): TGTGCCAGCAGCTTGGGGGGCAGCTATAATTCACCCCTCCACTTT.

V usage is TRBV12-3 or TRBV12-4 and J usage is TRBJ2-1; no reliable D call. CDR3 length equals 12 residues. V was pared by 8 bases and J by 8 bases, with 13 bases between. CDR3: CASAEASDEQFF. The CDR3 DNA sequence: TGTGCCAGCGCGGAAGCGAGCGATGAGCAGTTCTTC.

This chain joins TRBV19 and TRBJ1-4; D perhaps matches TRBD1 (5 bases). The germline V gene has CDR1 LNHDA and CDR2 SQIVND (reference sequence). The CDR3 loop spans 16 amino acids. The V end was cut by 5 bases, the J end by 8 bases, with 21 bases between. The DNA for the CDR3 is TGTGCCAGTAGTGTAGTTTGGCAGGGAGGAGAGGAAAAACTGTTTTTT. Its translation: CASSVVWQGGEEKLFF.